The next 26 T cell receptor beta chains were all read from a single sample in a study of regulatory T cells in long-lasting Graves disease. The time point: newly diagnosed GD, antithyroid drugs for less than 3 months. From PBMCs, RNA was extracted and then used to make the TCR library. To make TCR beta libraries, researchers used iRepertoire HTBI primers and Arm-PCR of CDR3 regions. TCRdb independently ran MiXCR on the multiplex PCR reads; one entry per CDR3 protein. The sample consists of approximately 560,000 distinct CDR3 sequences, approximately 16% of them appearing once. These data were also filed under a second study, of T cells in Graves' hyperthyroidism and ophthalmopathy.

The starting material was peripheral blood mononuclear cells (PBMCs), obtained at new diagnosis, from a patient treated with antithyroid drugs. The receptors were gathered from a man in his late teens or twenties with Graves disease.

This clonotype occurred a few times. V and J are TRBV4-2 and TRBJ1-2; D gene uncertain. CDR3 length: 16 amino acids. In germline, CDR1 is LGHNA, CDR2 YNFKEQ. Trimming pared 0 bases from V and 4 bases from J, leaving 15 bases between. CDR3 coding DNA: TGTGCCAGCAGCCAAGATCGGTCGAGGGTTCGCTATGGCTACACCTTC. The encoded protein is CASSQDRSRVRYGYTF.

This clonotype showed up many times. CDR3 residues: CASTPGVNYGYTF. CDR3 coding DNA: TGTGCCAGCACGCCAGGGGTTAACTATGGCTACACCTTC. This chain links TRBV28 with TRBJ1-2, with D possibly TRBD1 on 6 matching bases. The CDR3 spans 13 residues. V lost 7 bases to trimming and J lost 1 base, with 10 bases between them. Germline V gives CDR1 MDHEN, CDR2 SYDVKM.

The chain joins TRBV19 to TRBJ2-2; unclear D gene. CDR1 and CDR2 from the germline V gene are LNHDA and SQIVND (reference sequence). The CDR3 is made up of 11 amino acids. The V and J ends lost 1 base and 8 bases respectively, with 2 bases between them. In nucleotides, the CDR3 is TGTGCCAGTAGTATAGGTGGGGAGCTGTTTTTT. Protein product: CASSIGGELFF.

This chain uses TRBV20-1 with TRBJ2-7; tentatively, D is TRBD1 (5 bases). V gave up 0 bases and J gave up 0 bases, with 12 bases separating them. The CDR3 has 15 residues. Germline V gene lookup returns CDR1 DFQATT and CDR2 SNEGSKA (reference sequence). Here the CDR3 DNA reads TGCAGTGCTAGAGACCCCTCCAGGGTCTCCTACGAGCAGTACTTC. This codes for CSARDPSRVSYEQYF.

Note on this clonotype: A read error is likely here: a far larger clone is one base away. The gene calls are TRBV20-1 and TRBJ2-7; no definite D call. The J call may be wrong; the DNA end is better matched by TRBJ2-1. CDR1 and CDR2 from the germline V gene are DFQATT and SNEGSKA (reference sequence). The CDR3 contains 15 residues. CDR3 protein: CSARATPSSHNEQFF. Here the CDR3 DNA reads TGCAGTGCTAGAGCTACCCCGAGCTCCCACAATGAGCAGTTCTTC.

The gene calls are TRBV12-3 or TRBV12-4 and TRBJ1-2, with D possibly TRBD1 on 5 matching bases. This CDR3 comprises 14 residues. Between the trimmed V and J ends, which lost 5 bases and 6 bases, there was a span of 16 bases. The CDR3 loop reads CASSRGLGWDGYTF. The CDR3 DNA reads as TGTGCCAGCAGTAGGGGTTTGGGATGGGATGGCTACACCTTC.

This clonotype was seen only a few times. The chain uses TRBV10-2 and TRBJ2-5; D may be TRBD1 or TRBD2 (5 bases each). Deletions cut 3 bases from V and 5 bases from J, with 16 bases between. The CDR3 runs 15 residues. CDR1 and CDR2 (germline): WSHSY, SAAADI. This CDR3 reads CASSERGEGWETQYF. In nucleotides, the CDR3 is TGCGCCAGCAGTGAAAGAGGGGAAGGTTGGGAGACCCAGTACTTC.

This chain uses TRBV12-3 or TRBV12-4 with TRBJ2-1, with 11 bases aligning to TRBD2. This CDR3 has 16 amino acids. V trimming: 6 bases; J trimming: 4 bases; junction bases outside the gene matches: 8. CDR3 sequence: CASRELAGVGYNEQFF. The CDR3 region has the DNA TGTGCCAGCAGGGAACTAGCGGGAGTAGGTTACAATGAGCAGTTCTTC.

The genes are TRBV30 and TRBJ2-7; D uncertain. Germline V gene sequence: CDR1 GTSNPN, CDR2 SVGIG (reference sequence). This CDR3 comprises 15 residues. V lost 3 bases and J lost 1, with 16 bases in between. CDR3: CAWRAEELPSYEQYF. CDR3 DNA sequence: TGTGCCTGGAGGGCCGAAGAGCTCCCTTCCTACGAGCAGTACTTC. Combining the CDR3 with reference TRBV30 and TRBJ2-7 gives the whole variable domain SQTIHQWPATLVQPVGSPLSLECTVEGTSNPNLYWYRQAAGRGLQLLFYSVGIGQISSEVPQNLSASRPQDRQFILSSKKLLLSDSGFYLCAWRAEELPSYEQYFGPGTRLTVT.

This clonotype came up many times. The chain is built from TRBV6-9 and TRBJ2-1; a possible D gene is TRBD2 (6 bases). This CDR3 is built from 14 residues. CDR1 is MNHGY, CDR2 SVAAGI, per germline. The CDR3 sequence: CARPYREWYNEQFF. The CDR3 coding sequence is TGTGCGCGTCCCTATCGGGAGTGGTACAATGAGCAGTTCTTC.

This clonotype has at least ten counts. The rearrangement uses TRBV11-2 and TRBJ1-1, with D perhaps matching TRBD1 (5 bases). The germline V gene has CDR1 SGHAT and CDR2 FQNNGV. This CDR3 has 14 amino acids. Between the trimmed V and J ends, which lost 4 bases and 0 bases, there was a span of 9 bases. The CDR3 bases are TGTGCCAGCAGCTCAACCAGGGTGAACACTGAAGCTTTCTTT. Amino acids: CASSSTRVNTEAFF.

This clonotype has ten or more counts. The chain links TRBV24-1 to TRBJ2-3, with 7 bases aligning to TRBD2. The V and J ends lost 0 bases and 8 bases, in that order; junction bases with no gene match: 4. The CDR3 is 14 amino acids. From germline, CDR1 is KGHDR and CDR2 SFDVKD. This CDR3 is CATSDLHGGSTQYF. CDR3 DNA: TGTGCCACCAGTGATTTGCACGGGGGGAGTACGCAGTATTTT.

The table lists this clonotype with a few counts. V usage is TRBV20-1 and J usage is TRBJ2-2; TRBD1 is a possible D gene (5 bases). CDR1 and CDR2 from the germline V gene are DFQATT and SNEGSKA (reference sequence). Trimming removed 5 bases from V and 2 bases from J, with 12 bases in between. The CDR3 covers 14 residues. CDR3 region: CSASLGVNTGELFF. In DNA, the CDR3 is TGCAGTGCTTCCTTAGGGGTTAACACCGGGGAGCTGTTTTTT.

The V and J genes are TRBV7-9 and TRBJ1-2; unclear D gene. CDR3 length: 13 residues. Germline CDR1 and CDR2: SEHNR and FQNEAQ (reference sequence). With 1 base removed from V and 8 bases from J, the gap between germline ends came to 11 bases. The CDR3 DNA is TGTGCCAGCAGCTTAGGGTGGGAGGGCGGCTACACCTTC. Its translation is CASSLGWEGGYTF.

This clonotype was picked up many times. The chain joins TRBV2 to TRBJ2-7; D possibly corresponds to TRBD1 (5 bases). Trimming removed 4 bases at V and 3 bases at J, with 10 bases between. The V gene's germline CDR1 is SNHLY and CDR2 FYNNEI. CDR3 size: 13 residues. The CDR3 DNA follows: TGTGCCAGCAGTGTTGACAGCTACTACGAGCAGTACTTC. It encodes CASSVDSYYEQYF. The full variable domain, rest sourced from reference TRBV2 and TRBJ2-7, is EPEVTQTPSHQVTQMGQEVILRCVPISNHLYFYWYRQILGQKVEFLVSFYNNEISEKSEIFDDQFSVERPDGSNFTLKIRSTKLEDSAMYFCASSVDSYYEQYFGPGTRLTVT.

The chain is built from TRBV5-4 and TRBJ1-1; D possibly corresponds to TRBD1 (6 bases). Germline values: CDR1 SGHNT, CDR2 YYREEE (reference sequence). V shed 0 bases and J shed 3 bases, with 18 bases lying between them. The CDR3 is 17 amino acids. In nucleotides, the CDR3 is TGTGCCAGCAGCTTGGTGGGGGGCGCGCCGTTAGACACTGAAGCTTTCTTT. Translating gives CASSLVGGAPLDTEAFF. The variable domain in full, completed from reference TRBV5-4 and TRBJ1-1, reads ETGVTQSPTHLIKTRGQQVTLRCSSQSGHNTVSWYQQALGQGPQFIFQYYREEENGRGNFPPRFSGLQFPNYSSELNVNALELDDSALYLCASSLVGGAPLDTEAFFGQGTRLTVV.

This clonotype was found a few times. The rearrangement joins TRBV6-1 to TRBJ2-7; TRBD1 matches 7 bases. The CDR3 sequence is 12 residues long. The germline gives CDR1 MNHNS, CDR2 SASEGT. With 6 bases clipped from V and 7 bases from J, the junction kept 6 bases outside the gene matches. DNA of the CDR3: TGTGCCAGCAGGACAGGGTGGGAAGAGCAGTACTTC. This sequence encodes CASRTGWEEQYF.

This clonotype was detected ten times or more. The chain uses TRBV2 and TRBJ2-1; TRBD2 agrees at 8 bases. The J segment lost 0 bases and the V segment lost 8 bases, leaving 6 bases of the junction unmatched. CDR3 size: 15 residues. Germline V gene lookup returns CDR1 SNHLY and CDR2 FYNNEI. CDR3 residues: CASGGSGSSYNEQFF. The DNA of the CDR3 is TGTGCCAGCGGGGGGAGCGGGAGCTCCTACAATGAGCAGTTCTTC.

The chain carries TRBV13 and TRBJ2-1, with 10 bases matching TRBD2. The germline V gene encodes CDR1 PRHDT and CDR2 FYEKMQ (reference sequence). This CDR3 has 17 residues. V lost 3 bases, J lost 7 bases, and 12 bases stayed unmatched. CDR3 in DNA: TGTGCCAGCAGCTTGGGGGCTAGCGGGAGTTCAGGAAATGAGCAGTTCTTC. Its protein is CASSLGASGSSGNEQFF.

The table lists this clonotype with many counts. The chain has TRBV12-5 and TRBJ2-5, with 9 bases fitting TRBD2. Germline V lookup: CDR1 LGHNT, CDR2 FRNRAP. With V trimmed by 0 bases and J by 3 bases, 2 bases remained unmatched. The length of the CDR3 is 15 residues. The CDR3 nucleotides are TGTGCTAGTGGTTTGGTTCCTAGCGGGAAAGAGACCCAGTACTTC. Its protein is CASGLVPSGKETQYF.

The CDR3 protein is CSALEGGQNEKLFF. DNA for the CDR3: TGCAGTGCTCTGGAGGGGGGCCAAAATGAAAAACTGTTTTTT. This rearrangement joins TRBV20-1 to TRBJ1-4; a weak D match, TRBD1 (6 bases). CDR1 and CDR2 (germline): DFQATT, SNEGSKA (reference sequence). Between the trimmed V and J ends, which lost 5 bases and 5 bases, there was a span of 15 bases. This CDR3 contains 14 residues.

The V call is TRBV10-3, the J call TRBJ2-1; TRBD2 agrees at 13 bases. Germline CDR1 and CDR2: ENHRY and SYGVKD. This CDR3 has 18 residues. V gave up 4 bases and J gave up 2 bases; unmatched junction bases: 8. The CDR3 nucleotides read TGTGCCATCAGTGCCGGGACTAGCGGGACCGGGCCCTACAATGAGCAGTTCTTC. Protein sequence: CAISAGTSGTGPYNEQFF.

This clonotype has ten or more counts. The chain carries TRBV30 and TRBJ2-1; TRBD1 might be the D (6 bases). CDR1 is GTSNPN, CDR2 SVGIG, per germline (reference sequence). This CDR3 has 15 amino acids. V dropped 1 base and J dropped 7 bases, with 17 bases sitting between them. This CDR3 is CAWSAGQLPTNEQFF. In DNA form, the CDR3 reads TGTGCCTGGAGTGCTGGACAGCTTCCAACTAATGAGCAGTTCTTC.

As to this clonotype: This may arise from a read error, as a much more abundant clone is one base away. This chain connects TRBV29-1 to TRBJ1-1, with D possibly matching TRBD1 (6 bases). The CDR3 totals 12 residues. Per the germline V gene, CDR1 is SQVTM and CDR2 is ANQGSEA. The CDR3 loop is CSAEQGSTEAFF. The CDR3 DNA sequence: TGCAGCGCTGAACAGGGTTCAACTGAAGCTTTCTTT.

As for this clonotype: A much larger clone differs by one base, so this may be a read error. The J gene is TRBJ1-1, the V gene TRBV7-9; D is ambiguous. Germline V gene lookup returns CDR1 SEHNR and CDR2 FQNEAQ (reference sequence). V dropped 7 bases and J dropped 1 base, with 10 bases sitting between them. This CDR3 has 13 residues. For the CDR3, the DNA is TGTGCCAGCACCTCGACACGGAACACTGAAGCTTTCTTT. Protein product: CASTSTRNTEAFF. Drawing the rest from reference TRBV7-9 and TRBJ1-1, the complete variable domain is DTGVSQNPRHKITKRGQNVTFRCDPISEHNRLYWYRQTLGQGPEFLTYFQNEAQLEKSRLLSDRFSAERPKGSFSTLEIQRTEQGDSAMYLCASTSTRNTEAFFGQGTRLTVV.

This clonotype was seen only a few times. The rearrangement joins TRBV7-9 to TRBJ1-2; 8 bases are a match to TRBD1. CDR1 is SEHNR, CDR2 FQNEAQ, per germline (reference sequence). Losses at the gene ends were 3 bases for V and 5 bases for J; bases not matched to a gene: 14. This CDR3 region has 17 residues. CDR3 region: CASSFLPLGQGVYGYTF. CDR3 nucleotide sequence: TGTGCCAGCAGCTTCCTCCCTCTCGGACAGGGCGTTTATGGCTACACCTTC.